Presented here are 26 T cell receptor beta chains from one specimen sequenced in a study of blood T cells in healthy people across ages. The use of a sample-barcoded 5' primer and a J-beta primer mix characterized a second PCR of 7 to 11 cycles. TCRdb analysed the 5' RACE reads with MiXCR anew, one entry per CDR3 protein. The sample records 750,000 to 950,000 distinct CDR3 sequences, 25% to 35% being singletons. Separately, the same data were catalogued under a study of T cells of mothers and their children.

The material sequenced was blood. These receptors came from a woman in her thirties or forties in good health.

The chain carries TRBV5-1 and TRBJ1-4; D might be TRBD1 (6 bases). Deletions cut 3 bases from V and 1 base from J, with 16 bases between. Per the germline V gene, CDR1 is SGHRS and CDR2 is YFSETQ. The CDR3 runs 17 residues. DNA of the CDR3: TGCGCCAGCAGCTCGGGGGCCCGGGGGCTAACTAATGAAAAACTGTTTTTT. Translating gives CASSSGARGLTNEKLFF.

This clonotype was observed many times. This chain links TRBV2 with TRBJ2-5; D unclear. The CDR3 loop spans 13 amino acids. Germline assignment: CDR1 SNHLY and CDR2 FYNNEI. The V end was cut by 7 bases, the J end by 1 base, with 10 bases between. In DNA form, the CDR3 reads TGTGCCAGCACAGTGGGGTCCCAAGAGACCCAGTACTTC. Translating gives CASTVGSQETQYF.

This clonotype was recorded a few times. The V gene is TRBV29-1, the J gene TRBJ2-3; 9 bases line up with TRBD1. Germline lookup yields CDR1 SQVTM and CDR2 ANQGSEA. V was pared by 7 bases and J by 0 bases, with 8 bases of the junction left unmatched. The CDR3 sequence is 15 residues long. DNA of the CDR3: TGCAGCGGGCTAACAGGGGGCACTAGCACAGATACGCAGTATTTT. Protein product: CSGLTGGTSTDTQYF.

The chain is built from TRBV5-6 and TRBJ2-7, with 7 bases identical to TRBD2. The tail of the sequence fits TRBJ2-5 better, so the J call may be wrong. The CDR3 covers 15 residues. Germline-derived CDR1 and CDR2 are SGHDT and YYEEEE. CDR3 coding DNA: TGTGCCAGCAGCATCTGGGAGGGAGGTGTGGAGACCCAGTACTTC. Translated, it gives CASSIWEGGVETQYF.

This clonotype turned up a few times. The chain joins TRBV20-1 to TRBJ2-7, with a possible D match to TRBD2 (6 bases). The CDR3 spans 12 residues. The V gene lost 6 bases and the J gene lost 0 bases, with 9 bases spanning the gap. Germline lookup yields CDR1 DFQATT and CDR2 SNEGSKA (reference sequence). CDR3 residues: CSASGDSYEQYF. CDR3 nucleotide sequence: TGCAGTGCATCGGGGGACTCCTACGAGCAGTACTTC.

Concerning this clonotype: A read error may explain this, as a much larger clone is one base away. The rearrangement uses TRBV6-1 and TRBJ2-5, with TRBD1 matching 9 bases. CDR1 is MNHNS and CDR2 is SASEGT in the germline V gene. This CDR3 spans 14 amino acids. The CDR3: CASREGTGWETQYF. CDR3 nucleotides: TGTGCCAGCAGGGAAGGGACAGGGTGGGAGACCCAGTACTTC.

Concerning this clonotype itself: A clone one base away is much larger, so this may be a read error. CDR3 nucleotide sequence: TGTGCCAGCATCAGGCAGACAGGGAGTAGGGGGTATGAAGCTTTCTTT. Residues: CASIRQTGSRGYEAFF. The J gene is TRBJ1-1, the V gene TRBV5-5; the match to TRBD1 covers 7 bases. Germline CDR1 and CDR2: SGHKS and YYEKEE (reference sequence). The CDR3 covers 16 residues. With V trimmed by 6 bases and J by 7 bases, 18 bases remained unmatched.

Many counts were recorded for this clonotype. V and J are TRBV7-9 and TRBJ2-7, with D uncertain. V was pared by 2 bases and J by 6 bases, with 17 bases between. Germline lookup yields CDR1 SEHNR and CDR2 FQNEAQ (reference sequence). The CDR3 is 15 residues long. As DNA, the CDR3 is TGTGCCAGCAGCTTATCGACGCAGGTTTTCGCCGAGCAGTACTTC. As protein: CASSLSTQVFAEQYF.

This clonotype was counted at least ten times. The chain combines TRBV20-1 with TRBJ2-7; the D gene is possibly TRBD1 (5 bases). The CDR3 has 15 residues. CDR1 is DFQATT, CDR2 SNEGSKA, per germline (reference sequence). V shed 3 bases and J shed 0 bases, with 15 bases lying between them. CDR3 in DNA: TGCAGTGCTAGCGGACCCGAGACAGTCTCCTACGAGCAGTACTTC. This translates into CSASGPETVSYEQYF.

On this clonotype itself: An end of the junction does not agree with germline; a read error may underlie this. The chain combines TRBV6-4 with TRBJ1-6, with D unclear. The germline CDR1 and CDR2 sequences are MRHNA and SNTAGT. This CDR3 spans 14 amino acids. The CDR3 loop reads CASSDNSHNSPLHF. As DNA, the CDR3 is TGTGCCAGCAGTGACAACTCCCATAATTCACCCCTCCACTTT.

The chain uses TRBV30 and TRBJ1-5, with TRBD1 matching 9 bases. Trimming at V came to 6 bases and at J to 9 bases, leaving 9 bases not matched to a gene. CDR1 GTSNPN and CDR2 SVGIG come from the germline V gene (reference sequence). The CDR3 has 13 amino acids. CDR3 DNA: TGTGCCTGTGCGACAGGGGGTCTGAGGCCCCAGCATTTT. Its protein product is CACATGGLRPQHF.

This clonotype was detected only a few times. This chain joins TRBV7-9 and TRBJ2-2; 10 bases line up with TRBD1. Germline V gene lookup returns CDR1 SEHNR and CDR2 FQNEAQ (reference sequence). V lost 5 bases and J lost 7; bases outside the gene matches: 4. This CDR3 region has 14 residues. The CDR3 DNA sequence: TGTGCCAGCAGCGAGGGACAGGGGAGCGGGGAGCTGTTTTTT. Amino acids: CASSEGQGSGELFF.

This clonotype was seen at least ten times. The genes are TRBV7-2 and TRBJ2-7; 8 positions agree with TRBD2. CDR3 length equals 15 residues. Per germline, CDR1 SGHTA and CDR2 FQGNSA. Unmatched junction bases numbered 7, after V lost 5 bases and J lost 1 base. The CDR3 protein is CASSPQRGRSYEQYF. CDR3 sequence (DNA): TGTGCCAGCAGCCCCCAGCGGGGGCGATCCTACGAGCAGTACTTC.

This clonotype showed up just a few times. The rearrangement joins TRBV20-1 to TRBJ1-1, with no clear D. The CDR3 spans 14 residues. From germline, CDR1 is DFQATT and CDR2 SNEGSKA (reference sequence). V lost 8 bases and J lost 5, with 21 bases in between. This chain's CDR3 is CSSSPAGAPTEAFF. The CDR3 nucleotides read TGCAGTTCCTCACCTGCGGGAGCTCCGACTGAAGCTTTCTTT.

The rearrangement joins TRBV14 to TRBJ2-3; D might be TRBD2 (7 bases). This CDR3 region has 17 residues. Germline CDR1 and CDR2: SGHDN and FVKESK. V lost 4 bases and J lost 0, with 17 bases in between. Here the CDR3 DNA reads TGTGCCAGCAGCCTACTACGGGGGGCTACTAGCACAGATACGCAGTATTTT. Its protein product is CASSLLRGATSTDTQYF.

Notes on this clonotype: At one end the junction does not follow the germline gene, possibly because of a read error. The chain has TRBV7-2 and TRBJ2-5, with 8 bases fitting TRBD2. Germline V gives CDR1 SGHTA, CDR2 FQGNSA. CDR3 size: 15 residues. The CDR3 reads CASSRGGLEQGTQYF. In DNA form, the CDR3 reads TGTGCCAGCAGCCGCGGGGGACTAGAACAAGGGACCCAGTACTTC.

In DNA form, the CDR3 reads TGCAGCGCCACGGGACAGGGCATCCGGGGCTACACCTTC. This gives the protein CSATGQGIRGYTF. J is TRBJ1-2 and V is TRBV29-1; 9 bases are a match to TRBD1. The V segment lost 7 bases and the J segment 8 bases; nucleotides outside the gene matches: 11. This CDR3 comprises 13 residues. Germline values: CDR1 SQVTM, CDR2 ANQGSEA.

Details on this clonotype: Since a much larger clone is just one base distant, this may be a read error. This chain uses TRBV10-3 with TRBJ2-7; tentatively, D is TRBD1 or TRBD2 (5 bases each). The germline V gene encodes CDR1 ENHRY and CDR2 SYGVKD. CDR3 length: 17 amino acids. CDR3 in amino acids: CTISESGPQVGVYEQYF. The CDR3, as DNA: TGTACCATCAGTGAGTCGGGACCACAGGTAGGGGTCTACGAGCAGTACTTC.

The J gene is TRBJ2-1, the V gene TRBV10-3, with D possibly TRBD2 on 5 matching bases. Looked up from germline, CDR1 is ENHRY and CDR2 is SYGVKD. This CDR3 is built from 13 residues. V shed 4 bases and J shed 4 bases, with 8 bases lying between them. The CDR3 DNA reads TGTGCCATCAGTGTGCGGGTTTACAATGAGCAGTTCTTC. Residues: CAISVRVYNEQFF.

This clonotype turned up a few times. This chain joins TRBV7-8 and TRBJ1-2, with 7 nucleotides matching TRBD1. After removal of 4 bases from V and 0 bases from J, the junction contained 11 bases not matched to a gene. This CDR3 region has 17 residues. Germline lookup yields CDR1 SGHVS and CDR2 FQNEAQ. The CDR3 nucleotides read TGTGCCAGCAGCTCTTCGGGACAGATGTTAGCTAACTATGGCTACACCTTC. The encoded protein is CASSSSGQMLANYGYTF.

V gene TRBV3-1 combines with J gene TRBJ1-2, with D hard to call. V shed 3 bases and J shed 6 bases, with 17 bases lying between them. The CDR3 totals 15 residues. Per germline, CDR1 LGHDT and CDR2 YNNKEL (reference sequence). CDR3 in amino acids: CASSQGPGHRDGYTF. For the CDR3, the DNA is TGTGCCAGCAGCCAGGGCCCGGGCCATCGGGATGGCTACACCTTC.

This chain joins TRBV7-6 and TRBJ1-2, with a possible D match to TRBD1 (6 bases). The germline V and J ends were trimmed by 3 bases and 7 bases, with 18 bases remaining between them. Germline V gene data show CDR1 as SGHVS and CDR2 as FNYEAQ. This CDR3 has 15 amino acids. The CDR3: CASSLERTGAGGYTF. The CDR3 DNA sequence: TGTGCCAGCAGCTTGGAAAGGACGGGGGCGGGTGGCTACACCTTC.

This clonotype was seen repeatedly, ten times or more. The J gene is TRBJ2-7, the V gene TRBV24-1; D is perhaps TRBD1 or TRBD2 (5 bases each). Germline V gene data show CDR1 as KGHDR and CDR2 as SFDVKD. V lost 5 bases and J lost 7, with 23 bases in between. There are 16 residues in the CDR3. The CDR3 bases are TGTGCCACCAGTGGGGGAGAAGGAAGATTAGGGGAAGAGCAGTACTTC. Translating it yields CATSGGEGRLGEEQYF.

A note on this clonotype: A much bigger clone sits one base away, suggesting this may be a read error. This chain links TRBV12-3 or TRBV12-4 with TRBJ2-3; D may be TRBD1 (6 bases). The CDR3 is made up of 12 amino acids. The DNA for the CDR3 is TGTGCCAGCAACAGGGAAGCAGATACGGAGTATTTT. It yields the protein CASNREADTEYF.

In this sample, this clonotype turned up a few times. The chain combines TRBV5-1 with TRBJ1-4; tentatively, D is TRBD1 (5 bases). V gave up 7 bases and J gave up 2 bases, with 15 bases separating them. Germline V lookup: CDR1 SGHRS, CDR2 YFSETQ. The CDR3 loop spans 15 amino acids. The CDR3 spells CASAEVGTTNEKLFF. In DNA form, the CDR3 reads TGCGCCAGCGCGGAGGTCGGGACGACTAATGAAAAACTGTTTTTT.

This clonotype was seen ten or more times. Here the CDR3 DNA reads TGTGCCAGCAGCACCGACAGGGGGACTGAAGCTTTCTTT. This sequence encodes CASSTDRGTEAFF. The chain couples TRBV6-5 to TRBJ1-1; 9 nucleotides match TRBD1. Germline CDR1 MNHEY, CDR2 SVGAGI. The CDR3 contains 13 residues. V was clipped by 6 bases and J by 5 bases; unmatched bases: 4.